The source of this T cell receptor beta chain is a study of blood T cell repertoires in COVID-19. Across the whole study: PBMCs, B-cell-depleted T cells, or T cells provided the cDNA or gDNA that made up the material.

Sequenced by immunoSEQ multiplex PCR; TCRdb stores in-frame clones only, minus some. The table includes about 110,000 clones, approximately 92% detected once. The CDR3 length is 15 residues. The V gene's germline CDR1 is LGHDT and CDR2 YNNKEL (reference sequence). The V end lost 1 base, the J end lost 0 bases, and 9 bases lay between the germline ends. The sequence was collected from a woman of 80 years or more with acute or convalescent COVID-19. Sequenced input: peripheral blood. The chain couples TRBV3-1 (or the pseudogene TRBV3-2) to TRBJ1-2; unclear D gene. DNA for the CDR3: TGTGCCAGCAGCCAAGTCCACACAGCTAACTATGGCTACACCTTC. It translates to CASSQVHTANYGYTF.